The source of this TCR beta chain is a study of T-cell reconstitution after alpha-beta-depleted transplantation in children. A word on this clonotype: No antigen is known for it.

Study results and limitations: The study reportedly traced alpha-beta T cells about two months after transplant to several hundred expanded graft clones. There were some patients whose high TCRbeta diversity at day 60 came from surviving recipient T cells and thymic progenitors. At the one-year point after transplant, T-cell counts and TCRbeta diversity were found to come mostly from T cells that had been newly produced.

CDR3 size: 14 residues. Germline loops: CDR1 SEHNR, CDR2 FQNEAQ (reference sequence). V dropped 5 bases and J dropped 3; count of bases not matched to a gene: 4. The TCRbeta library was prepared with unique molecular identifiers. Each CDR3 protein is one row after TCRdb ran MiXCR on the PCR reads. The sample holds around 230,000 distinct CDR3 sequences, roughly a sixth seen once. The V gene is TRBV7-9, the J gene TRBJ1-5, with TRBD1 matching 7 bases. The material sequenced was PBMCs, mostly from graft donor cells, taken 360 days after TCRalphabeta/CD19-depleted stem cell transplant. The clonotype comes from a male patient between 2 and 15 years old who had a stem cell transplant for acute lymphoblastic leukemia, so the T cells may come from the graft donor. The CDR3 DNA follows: TGTGCCAGCAGCGAAGGGACAGTCAATCAGCCCCAGCATTTT. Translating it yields CASSEGTVNQPQHF.